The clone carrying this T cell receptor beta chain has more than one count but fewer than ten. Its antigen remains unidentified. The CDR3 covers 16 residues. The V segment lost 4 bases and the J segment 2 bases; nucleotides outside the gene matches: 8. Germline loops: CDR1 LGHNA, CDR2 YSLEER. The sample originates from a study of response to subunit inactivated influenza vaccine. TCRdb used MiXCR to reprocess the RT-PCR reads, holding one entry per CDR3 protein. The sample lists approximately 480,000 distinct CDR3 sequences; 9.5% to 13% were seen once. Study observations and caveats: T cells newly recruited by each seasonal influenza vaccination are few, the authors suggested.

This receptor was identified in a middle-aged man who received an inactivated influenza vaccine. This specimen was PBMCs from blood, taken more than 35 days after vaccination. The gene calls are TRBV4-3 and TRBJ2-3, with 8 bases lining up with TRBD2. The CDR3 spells CASSLLGGGATDTQYF. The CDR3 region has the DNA TGCGCCAGCAGCCTACTCGGGGGGGGGGCCACAGATACGCAGTATTTT.